This T cell receptor (beta chain) appears in the sequencing data of a study of molecular identifiers for immune sequencing clone quantification. MiXCR, run by TCRdb on the PCR reads, gives a single entry per CDR3 protein. The table records some 40,000 distinct CDR3 sequences, approximately 25% of them present only once. The specimen sequenced was naive CD8+ T cells from blood, with Jurkat cell RNA spiked in. Documented subset: FACS-sorted CD8+CD4-CCR7+CD45RA+ naive T cells. This sequence originates from a human donor in good health. Some libraries in this study had Jurkat cell RNA spiked in.

The CDR3 coding sequence is TGTGCCCGCGCCCCCTCGGGGGGGCCCACAGATACGCAGTATTTT. Protein: CARAPSGGPTDTQYF. The J gene is TRBJ2-3, the V gene TRBV6-5; 8 bases agree with TRBD2. CDR3 length: 15 amino acids. Trimming cost V 11 bases and J 2 bases; bases outside gene matches: 12. Looked up from germline, CDR1 is MNHEY and CDR2 is SVGAGI.